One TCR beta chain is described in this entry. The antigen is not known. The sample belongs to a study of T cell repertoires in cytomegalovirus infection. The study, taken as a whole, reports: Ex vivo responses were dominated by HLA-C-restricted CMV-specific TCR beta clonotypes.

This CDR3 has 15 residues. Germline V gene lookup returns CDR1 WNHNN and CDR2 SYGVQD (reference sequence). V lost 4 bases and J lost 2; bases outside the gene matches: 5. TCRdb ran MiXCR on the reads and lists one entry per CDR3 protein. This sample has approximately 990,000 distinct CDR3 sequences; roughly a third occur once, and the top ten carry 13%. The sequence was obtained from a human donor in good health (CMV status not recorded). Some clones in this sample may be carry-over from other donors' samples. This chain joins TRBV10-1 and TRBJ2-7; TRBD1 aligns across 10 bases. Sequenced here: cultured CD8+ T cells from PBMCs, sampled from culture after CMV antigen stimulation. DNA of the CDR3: TGCGCCAGCAGTGCCGGGACAGGGGCCACCTACGAGCAGTACTTC. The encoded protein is CASSAGTGATYEQYF.